Below, 17 T cell receptor beta chains from the same sample are listed, as sequenced in a study of Graves' ophthalmopathy and Graves' hyperthyroidism. RNA served as the template for amplifying TCR beta CDR3 regions. First-round RT-PCR used HTBI primers; second-round multiplex PCR followed. Each CDR3 protein is one row after TCRdb ran MiXCR on the multiplex PCR reads. The sample gives 20,000 to 25,000 distinct CDR3 sequences, around 50% of which show up once; about 7% is in the top ten. Sequencing was performed on peripheral blood. The receptors were sampled from an adult woman with stable Graves' hyperthyroidism.

This clonotype came up many times. V is TRBV30 and J is TRBJ1-1; TRBD1 is a possible D gene (5 bases). The CDR3 is 13 residues long. V was clipped by 4 bases and J by 4 bases, with 13 bases between them. CDR1 GTSNPN and CDR2 SVGIG come from the germline V gene (reference sequence). In DNA form, the CDR3 reads TGTGCCTGGAATATCAGGGAGGTCACTGAAGCTTTCTTT. Its translation: CAWNIREVTEAFF. The variable domain in full, with the rest retrieved from reference TRBV30 and TRBJ1-1, is SQTIHQWPATLVQPVGSPLSLECTVEGTSNPNLYWYRQAAGRGLQLLFYSVGIGQISSEVPQNLSASRPQDRQFILSSKKLLLSDSGFYLCAWNIREVTEAFFGQGTRLTVV.

The chain has TRBV19 and TRBJ2-7; D is uncertain. The CDR3 runs 11 residues. Germline CDR1 is LNHDA and CDR2 is SQIVND (reference sequence). With 4 bases removed from V and 7 bases from J, the gap between germline ends came to 8 bases. The CDR3 DNA follows: TGTGCCAGTAGTACCATCGGTGAGCAGTACTTC. Translating gives CASSTIGEQYF.

With regard to this clonotype: The CDR3 does not end in the conserved phenylalanine or tryptophan, so this is likely a read error. It is unclear where the CDR3 begins or ends on the DNA, so no DNA is shown, and the CDR3 is as TCRdb lists it. J is TRBJ1-1 and V is TRBV6-5; TRBD1, the table's D call, was not compared with the DNA. Germline lookup yields CDR1 MNHEY and CDR2 SVGAGI. The CDR3 numbers 15 amino acids, ends counted. CDR3 residues: CASSYDRGLNTEAVL.

This clonotype was counted at least ten times. The junction does not match germline at one end; this may be a read error. The V gene is TRBV3-1, the J gene TRBJ1-2; D gene ambiguous. The CDR3 has 12 amino acids. Germline V gene data show CDR1 as LGHDT and CDR2 as YNNKEL (reference sequence). The CDR3 coding sequence is TGTGCCAACAGCCAAGTGGAGGGCCACTACACCTTC. This gives the protein CANSQVEGHYTF.

This clonotype occurred once. One end of the junction does not line up with germline, which may come from a read error. The genes are TRBV15 and TRBJ2-7; D not resolved. CDR1 is LNHNV and CDR2 is YYDKDF in the germline V gene (reference sequence). The CDR3 loop spans 14 amino acids. The CDR3 sequence is CATSRIARSYERYF. Written as DNA, the CDR3 is TGTGCCACCAGCAGAATCGCTCGATCCTACGAGCGGTACTTC.

This clonotype is medium-sized. V gene TRBV25-1 combines with J gene TRBJ1-6; possibly TRBD1 for D (5 bases). The CDR3 consists of 15 residues. Germline CDR1 MGHDK, CDR2 SYGVNS. Trimming removed 0 bases from V and 7 bases from J, with 10 bases in between. The CDR3 reads CASSEYQGYNSPLHF. The CDR3 coding sequence is TGTGCCAGCAGTGAATACCAGGGCTACAATTCACCCCTCCACTTT.

As to this clonotype: The junction departs from germline at one end; a sequencing error may be responsible. The rearrangement uses TRBV7-9 and TRBJ2-5; D is uncertain. Germline loops: CDR1 SEHNR, CDR2 FQNEAQ (reference sequence). The CDR3 extends over 16 amino acids. Here the CDR3 DNA reads TGTGCCAGCAGCGTAAAATTTGTCGGTAGCCAAAAGACCCAGAACTTC. This encodes CASSVKFVGSQKTQNF.

This clonotype was seen ten or more times. The CDR3 loop reads CASSSETDRSKQYF. The CDR3 coding sequence is TGCGCCAGCAGCTCAGAGACCGACAGGTCGAAGCAGTACTTC. This rearrangement joins TRBV4-1 to TRBJ2-7, with D maybe TRBD1 (6 bases). The CDR3 totals 14 residues. CDR1 and CDR2 from the germline V gene are MGHRA and YSYEKL. Trimming left V 5 bases short and J 8 bases short, with 19 bases between.

This clonotype was observed a few times. The V and J genes are TRBV7-2 and TRBJ1-2; D perhaps matches TRBD1 (5 bases). V gave up 2 bases and J gave up 4 bases, with 14 bases separating them. Per germline, CDR1 SGHTA and CDR2 FQGNSA. CDR3 length: 15 residues. DNA for the CDR3: TGTGCCAGCAGCTTATTGACAGACGCGATCTATGGCTACACCTTC. Translation: CASSLLTDAIYGYTF.

This clonotype is classed as medium-sized. This chain uses TRBV9 with TRBJ2-1, with TRBD2 identical over 9 bases. V lost 3 bases to trimming and J lost 5 bases; unmatched junction nucleotides: 15. This CDR3 spans 18 amino acids. Germline V gene data show CDR1 as SGDLS and CDR2 as YYNGEE. The DNA of the CDR3 is TGTGCCAGCAGCGCGGGCGTGCGACTAGCGGAGTACGACAATGAGCAGTTCTTC. Amino acids: CASSAGVRLAEYDNEQFF.

This clonotype ranks as medium-sized (0.01 to 0.1%). The chain links TRBV7-2 to TRBJ2-2; the D gene is possibly TRBD1 (5 bases). Germline-derived CDR1 and CDR2 are SGHTA and FQGNSA. The CDR3 has 15 amino acids. V lost 0 bases, J lost 0 bases, and 5 bases lay in between. The CDR3 DNA reads as TGTGCCAGCAGCTTAGCGGGGCCGAACACCGGGGAGCTGTTTTTT. Residues: CASSLAGPNTGELFF.

CDR3 sequence (DNA): TGTGCCAGTAGTAGAGACCGGACAGATACGCAGTATTTT. Residues: CASSRDRTDTQYF. The chain is built from TRBV19 and TRBJ2-3; D is ambiguous. The germline V gene encodes CDR1 LNHDA and CDR2 SQIVND (reference sequence). The V end was cut by 4 bases, the J end by 3 bases, with 8 bases between. The CDR3 covers 13 residues. Looking up the rest from reference TRBV19 and TRBJ2-3 gives the full variable domain: DGGITQSPKYLFRKEGQNVTLSCEQNLNHDAMYWYRQDPGQGLRLIYYSQIVNDFQKGDIAEGYSVSREKKESFPLTVTSAQKNPTAFYLCASSRDRTDTQYFGPGTRLTVL.

V usage is TRBV7-9 and J usage is TRBJ2-1, with D tentatively TRBD2 (6 bases). The germline V gene encodes CDR1 SEHNR and CDR2 FQNEAQ (reference sequence). The V end was cut by 5 bases, the J end by 0 bases, with 11 bases between. This CDR3 is 15 amino acids long. Here the CDR3 DNA reads TGTGCCAGCAGCACCCCCGGGAGCTCCTACAATGAGCAGTTCTTC. Its translation is CASSTPGSSYNEQFF.

By share, this clonotype ranks as medium-sized. This chain uses TRBV6-4 with TRBJ2-6, with D uncertain. Germline V gives CDR1 MRHNA, CDR2 SNTAGT. The CDR3 has 14 amino acids. V was shortened by 2 bases and J by 0 bases, with 2 bases between the two germline ends. CDR3 sequence: CASSDNSGANVLTF. CDR3 DNA sequence: TGTGCCAGCAGTGACAACTCTGGGGCCAACGTCCTGACTTTC.

The gene calls are TRBV7-8 and TRBJ1-1; D gene ambiguous. The V gene lost 8 bases and the J gene lost 2 bases, with 15 bases spanning the gap. The CDR3 has 14 residues. Per the germline V gene, CDR1 is SGHVS and CDR2 is FQNEAQ. The CDR3 DNA follows: TGTGCCAGCTGGCCAGGCTCTGGAAACACTGAAGCTTTCTTT. As protein: CASWPGSGNTEAFF.

This clonotype was seen ten or more times. The V gene is TRBV27, the J gene TRBJ1-5; no clear D gene. V lost 4 bases and J lost 0, with 13 bases in between. CDR1 and CDR2 from the germline V gene are MNHEY and SMNVEV (reference sequence). There are 16 residues in the CDR3. CDR3 sequence (DNA): TGTGCCAGCAGTTACCCGACCTCCTATAGCAATCAGCCCCAGCATTTT. This gives the protein CASSYPTSYSNQPQHF.

Concerning this clonotype itself: The junction departs from the called germline gene at one end, perhaps through a read error. The chain joins TRBV19 to TRBJ2-2, with 9 nucleotides matching TRBD1. CDR1 is LNHDA and CDR2 is SQIVND in the germline V gene (reference sequence). The CDR3 covers 15 residues. The CDR3 DNA sequence: TGTACCAGTAGTATGGACAGGGGCGGAACCGGGGAGCTGTTTTTT. It specifies CTSSMDRGGTGELFF.